The 26 T cell receptor beta chains below come from one sample, sequenced in a study of blood T cell repertoires in COVID-19. Repertoires were generated with immunoSEQ multiplex PCR, while TCRdb's copy carries only in-frame clones and drops some. The table lists about 240,000 clones, around 83% of them singletons. Input material: peripheral blood. The receptors were gathered from a woman between 50 and 59 years old with COVID-19, enrolled during active disease.

The chain joins TRBV24-1 to TRBJ2-1; 14 nucleotides line up with TRBD2. The V gene's germline CDR1 is KGHDR and CDR2 SFDVKD. CDR3 length: 14 residues. Germline trimming cut 5 bases from V and 7 bases from J; bases unmatched to any gene: 0. CDR3 bases: TGTGCCACCAGTGGGACTAGCGGGAGGAATGAGCAGTTCTTC. The encoded protein is CATSGTSGRNEQFF.

V is TRBV3-1 (or the pseudogene TRBV3-2) and J is TRBJ2-1; 7 positions match TRBD2. In germline, CDR1 is LGHDT, CDR2 YNNKEL (reference sequence). There are 14 residues in the CDR3. J lost 2 bases, V lost 4 bases, and 2 bases had no gene match. The CDR3: CASSPRGAYNEQFF. CDR3 sequence (DNA): TGTGCCAGCAGCCCCCGGGGGGCCTACAATGAGCAGTTCTTC.

V usage is TRBV2 and J usage is TRBJ1-1; possibly TRBD1 for D (5 bases). The germline CDR1 and CDR2 sequences are SNHLY and FYNNEI. This CDR3 spans 12 amino acids. V shed 7 bases and J shed 5 bases, with 11 bases lying between them. The CDR3 loop is CASIKGDTEAFF. The CDR3 bases are TGTGCCAGCATCAAAGGGGATACTGAAGCTTTCTTT.

The rearrangement joins TRBV6-2 or TRBV6-3 to TRBJ1-2, with 7 bases matching TRBD1. The CDR3 runs to 13 residues. Germline CDR1 MNHEY, CDR2 SVGEGT. The V and J ends lost 4 bases and 5 bases, in that order; junction bases with no gene match: 4. The CDR3 DNA follows: TGTGCCAGCAGTTTTCCGGGACAGTATGGCTACACCTTC. Translated, it gives CASSFPGQYGYTF.

This clone is a singleton in its sample. The V gene is TRBV5-1, the J gene TRBJ2-3; 7 bases are a match to TRBD1. The length of the CDR3 is 18 residues. After removal of 3 bases from V and 0 bases from J, the junction contained 13 bases not matched to a gene. From germline, CDR1 is SGHRS and CDR2 YFSETQ. CDR3 sequence (DNA): TGCGCCAGCAGCTCCCAAGGGACAGCCCTTTCTAGCACAGATACGCAGTATTTT. Translated: CASSSQGTALSSTDTQYF.

This rearrangement joins TRBV20-1 to TRBJ1-5; 8 bases are a match to TRBD1. The CDR3 covers 18 residues. Germline V gives CDR1 DFQATT, CDR2 SNEGSKA (reference sequence). V gave up 3 bases and J gave up 7 bases; unmatched junction bases: 20. The CDR3 loop is CSASVPPGTGDAGQPQHF. CDR3 nucleotide sequence: TGCAGTGCTAGTGTCCCCCCCGGGACAGGAGACGCCGGCCAGCCCCAGCATTTT.

The V and J genes are TRBV18 and TRBJ2-7, with 9 bases identical to TRBD2. With V trimmed by 1 base and J by 0 bases, 1 base remained unmatched. This CDR3 is built from 15 residues. CDR1 is KGHSH, CDR2 LQKENI, per germline. In nucleotides, the CDR3 is TGTGCCAGCTCACCACGGCGGGGGGGCTCCTACGAGCAGTACGTC. Translation: CASSPRRGGSYEQYV.

CDR3 loop: CATSDPLGVAGGNEQFF. CDR3 nucleotide sequence: TGTGCCACCAGTGACCCTCTCGGGGTAGCGGGGGGCAATGAGCAGTTCTTC. The J gene is TRBJ2-1, the V gene TRBV24-1, with 10 bases that match TRBD2. V lost 4 bases and J lost 6; bases outside the gene matches: 11. Looked up from germline, CDR1 is KGHDR and CDR2 is SFDVKD. CDR3 length: 17 residues.

The V call is TRBV19, the J call TRBJ1-6; 10 bases fit TRBD1. The ends lost 5 bases at V and 6 bases at J; junction bases unmatched: 10. The CDR3 runs 17 residues. The V gene's germline CDR1 is LNHDA and CDR2 SQIVND (reference sequence). This CDR3 reads CASSPDRGLIGNSPLHF. The DNA for the CDR3 is TGTGCCAGTAGTCCCGACAGGGGGCTGATTGGTAATTCACCCCTCCACTTT.

The J gene is TRBJ2-5, the V gene TRBV5-4; D unclear. CDR1 SGHNT and CDR2 YYREEE come from the germline V gene (reference sequence). Deletions cut 0 bases from V and 5 bases from J, with 8 bases between. The CDR3 length is 13 residues. The CDR3 here is CASSLVPQETQYF. The CDR3 region has the DNA TGTGCCAGCAGCTTGGTCCCCCAGGAGACCCAGTACTTC.

The genes are TRBV3-1 (or the pseudogene TRBV3-2) and TRBJ1-6; D gene uncertain. The CDR3 extends over 10 amino acids. Germline CDR1 and CDR2: LGHDT and YNNKEL (reference sequence). V lost 8 bases and J lost 12, with 8 bases in between. The CDR3 nucleotides are TGTGCCAGCTCCCCGGGACCCCTCCACTTT. Translated, it gives CASSPGPLHF.

V usage is TRBV5-4 and J usage is TRBJ2-2; 7 nucleotides agree with TRBD1. After removal of 3 bases from V and 6 bases from J, the junction contained 8 bases not matched to a gene. This CDR3 has 15 residues. Germline V gene lookup returns CDR1 SGHNT and CDR2 YYREEE (reference sequence). This CDR3 reads CASSSGTARSGELFF. The CDR3 DNA reads TGTGCCAGCAGCTCCGGGACAGCGCGCTCCGGGGAGCTGTTTTTT.

The chain employs TRBV6-5 and TRBJ1-3, with D possibly matching TRBD1 (5 bases). CDR3 length: 15 residues. Germline V gives CDR1 MNHEY, CDR2 SVGAGI. Trimming cost V 6 bases and J 2 bases, with 14 bases left between them. CDR3 DNA: TGTGCCAGCAGCTCTGCAGGGATCCCTGGAAACACCATATATTTT. Translation: CASSSAGIPGNTIYF.

The chain joins TRBV2 to TRBJ1-1, with TRBD1 matching 9 bases. The germline V gene encodes CDR1 SNHLY and CDR2 FYNNEI. V trimming: 9 bases; J trimming: 9 bases; junction bases outside the gene matches: 8. This CDR3 has 12 amino acids. CDR3 DNA: TGTGCCAGTACAGGGGGCCTATCCAAAGCTTTCTTT. Amino acids: CASTGGLSKAFF.

This chain connects TRBV6-2 or TRBV6-3 to TRBJ1-5; D might be TRBD1 (6 bases). The germline gives CDR1 MNHEY, CDR2 SVGEGT. Trimming shortened V by 0 bases and J by 1 base, and 16 bases separated the two germline ends. The CDR3 is made up of 18 amino acids. The CDR3 reads CASSYSLGGQGSNQPQHF. The CDR3 DNA sequence: TGTGCCAGCAGTTACTCGCTTGGTGGTCAGGGGAGCAATCAGCCCCAGCATTTT.

J is TRBJ1-1 and V is TRBV6-1; TRBD1 aligns across 7 bases. Germline lookup yields CDR1 MNHNS and CDR2 SASEGT. The CDR3 loop spans 14 amino acids. With V trimmed by 2 bases and J by 10 bases, 10 bases remained unmatched. The DNA for the CDR3 is TGTGCCAGCAGTGAATGGTTAGGGGGCCGAGGAGCTTTCTTT. It translates to CASSEWLGGRGAFF.

The CDR3 DNA follows: TGTGCCAGCAGTGACCCGGGGGGCTCTGGTCAGCCCCAGCATTTT. Translation: CASSDPGGSGQPQHF. The V call is TRBV6-1, the J call TRBJ1-5; a weak D match, TRBD1 (6 bases). The CDR3 is made up of 15 amino acids. The V and J ends lost 3 bases and 6 bases respectively, with 15 bases between them. Germline CDR1 MNHNS, CDR2 SASEGT.

This clone was seen just once. This chain joins TRBV4-3 and TRBJ1-6, with D possibly matching TRBD1 (6 bases). Deletions cut 4 bases from V and 12 bases from J, with 19 bases between. This CDR3 has 15 amino acids. Germline values: CDR1 LGHNA, CDR2 YSLEER. CDR3: CASSPSLQGYEPLHF. CDR3 sequence (DNA): TGCGCCAGCAGCCCGAGTTTACAGGGATATGAACCCCTCCACTTT.

This clone came up once. The chain carries TRBV14 and TRBJ1-5, with D maybe TRBD1 (5 bases). The CDR3 has 16 amino acids. The V end was cut by 4 bases, the J end by 0 bases, with 13 bases between. Germline-derived CDR1 and CDR2 are SGHDN and FVKESK. CDR3 loop: CASSPGRDYSNQPQHF. The DNA of the CDR3 is TGTGCCAGCAGCCCGGGCCGGGACTATAGCAATCAGCCCCAGCATTTT.

This chain links TRBV6-5 with TRBJ2-5; 8 bases match TRBD2. The CDR3 runs 14 residues. J was trimmed by 5 bases and V by 7 bases; bases with no gene match: 9. Germline lookup yields CDR1 MNHEY and CDR2 SVGAGI. The CDR3 nucleotides read TGTGCCAGCACGGCGGGGGGCATAGGGGAGACCCAGTACTTC. This sequence encodes CASTAGGIGETQYF.

This clone was seen at least ten times. The chain carries TRBV11-2 and TRBJ2-4, with D perhaps matching TRBD2 (6 bases). V dropped 3 bases and J dropped 4 bases, with 7 bases sitting between them. This CDR3 is built from 13 residues. CDR1 is SGHAT, CDR2 FQNNGV, per germline. The CDR3 reads CASSLGLKNIQYF. In DNA, the CDR3 is TGTGCCAGCAGCTTGGGACTTAAAAACATTCAGTACTTC.

The V gene is TRBV5-6, the J gene TRBJ1-6; D is possibly TRBD1 (5 bases). This CDR3 is 14 amino acids long. Germline-derived CDR1 and CDR2 are SGHDT and YYEEEE. V lost 0 bases to trimming and J lost 6 bases, with 7 bases between them. CDR3 sequence reads: CASSLEGFNSPLHF. The CDR3 DNA is TGTGCCAGCAGCTTGGAGGGGTTTAATTCACCCCTCCACTTT.

This chain connects TRBV27 to TRBJ1-5, with 7 positions matching TRBD1. The CDR3 sequence is 16 residues long. Unmatched junction bases numbered 6, after V lost 0 bases and J lost 4 bases. The V gene's germline CDR1 is MNHEY and CDR2 SMNVEV (reference sequence). The CDR3 nucleotides read TGTGCCAGCAGTTTATCGGGACAGACACGGAATCAGCCCCAGCATTTT. Translation: CASSLSGQTRNQPQHF.

V gene TRBV19 combines with J gene TRBJ2-7; 9 nucleotides agree with TRBD1. Germline V gene sequence: CDR1 LNHDA, CDR2 SQIVND (reference sequence). CDR3 length: 14 amino acids. V lost 5 bases and J lost 4; bases outside the gene matches: 6. In DNA form, the CDR3 reads TGTGCCAGTAGTTGGACAGGGGCGGCGTACGAGCAGTACTTC. It specifies CASSWTGAAYEQYF.

The CDR3 spells CASSLVGLAGGLSGELFF. CDR3 sequence (DNA): TGCGCCAGCAGCTTGGTCGGACTAGCGGGGGGGCTCTCCGGGGAGCTGTTTTTT. This chain links TRBV5-1 with TRBJ2-2; 15 bases agree with TRBD2. CDR1 and CDR2 (germline): SGHRS, YFSETQ. The CDR3 length is 18 residues. The V gene end was trimmed by 0 bases and the J gene end by 6 bases; junction bases not matched to a gene: 6.

J is TRBJ2-3 and V is TRBV5-8; 7 positions match TRBD1. V lost 3 bases to trimming and J lost 7 bases; unmatched junction nucleotides: 2. This CDR3 spans 12 amino acids. The V gene's germline CDR1 is SGHTS and CDR2 YDEGEE. The CDR3 protein is CASSYRGNTQYF. The CDR3, as DNA: TGTGCCAGCAGCTACAGGGGAAATACGCAGTATTTT.